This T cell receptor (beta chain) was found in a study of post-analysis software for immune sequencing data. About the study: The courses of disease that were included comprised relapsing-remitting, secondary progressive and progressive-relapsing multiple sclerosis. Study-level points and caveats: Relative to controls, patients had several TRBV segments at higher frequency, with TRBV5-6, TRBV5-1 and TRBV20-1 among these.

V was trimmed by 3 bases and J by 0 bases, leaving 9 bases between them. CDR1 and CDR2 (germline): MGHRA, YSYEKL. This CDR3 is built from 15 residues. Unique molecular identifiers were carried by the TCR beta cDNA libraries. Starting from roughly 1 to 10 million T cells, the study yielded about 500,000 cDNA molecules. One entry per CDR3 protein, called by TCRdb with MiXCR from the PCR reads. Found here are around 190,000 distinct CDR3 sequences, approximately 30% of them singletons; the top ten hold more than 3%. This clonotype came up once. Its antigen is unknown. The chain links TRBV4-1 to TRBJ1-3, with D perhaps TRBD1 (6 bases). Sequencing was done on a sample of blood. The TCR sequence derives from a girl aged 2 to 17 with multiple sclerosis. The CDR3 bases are TGCGCCAGCAGCCACGGGGGCAACTCTGGAAACACCATATATTTT. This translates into CASSHGGNSGNTIYF.